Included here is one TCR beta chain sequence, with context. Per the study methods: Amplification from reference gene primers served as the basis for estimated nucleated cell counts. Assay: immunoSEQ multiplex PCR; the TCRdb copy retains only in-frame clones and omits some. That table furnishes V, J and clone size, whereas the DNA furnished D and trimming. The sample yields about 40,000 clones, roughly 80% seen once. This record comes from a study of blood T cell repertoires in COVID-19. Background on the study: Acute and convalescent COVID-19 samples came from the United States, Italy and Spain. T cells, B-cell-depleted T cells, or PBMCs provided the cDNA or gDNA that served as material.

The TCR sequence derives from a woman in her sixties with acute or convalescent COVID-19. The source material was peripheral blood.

In nucleotides, the CDR3 is TGTGCCAGCAGCCGTACTAGCGGCGGATCCTACGAGCAGTACTTC. Translating it yields CASSRTSGGSYEQYF. The chain combines TRBV7-2 with TRBJ2-7; 8 bases map to TRBD2. Germline V gives CDR1 SGHTA, CDR2 FQGNSA. The CDR3 contains 15 residues. After removal of 5 bases from V and 1 base from J, the junction contained 7 bases not matched to a gene.